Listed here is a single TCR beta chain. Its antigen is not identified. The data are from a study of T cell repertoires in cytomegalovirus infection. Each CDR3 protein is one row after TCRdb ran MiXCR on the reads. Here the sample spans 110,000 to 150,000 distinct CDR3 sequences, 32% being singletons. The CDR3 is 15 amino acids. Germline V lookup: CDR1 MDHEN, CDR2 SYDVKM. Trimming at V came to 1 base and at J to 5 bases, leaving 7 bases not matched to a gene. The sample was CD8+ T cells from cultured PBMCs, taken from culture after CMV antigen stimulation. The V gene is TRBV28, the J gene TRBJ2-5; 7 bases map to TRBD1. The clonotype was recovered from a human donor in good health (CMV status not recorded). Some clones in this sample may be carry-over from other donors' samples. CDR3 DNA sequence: TGTGCCAGCAGTTTATTTGGACAGGTCGGCGAGACCCAGTACTTC. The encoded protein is CASSLFGQVGETQYF.